This TCR beta chain was captured by sequencing in a study of early T cells in non-severe SARS-CoV-2 infection. Across the study: RNA in bulk from unsorted whole blood was sequenced, and chains were unpaired.

cDNA molecules, individually, were tagged with unique molecular identifiers. Each CDR3 protein is one row after TCRdb ran MiXCR on the 5' RACE reads. The data contain tens of thousands of distinct CDR3 sequences, 9.5% to 15% of them singletons. The V end lost 2 bases, the J end lost 0 bases, and 8 bases lay between the germline ends. The CDR3 runs to 14 residues. Per the germline V gene, CDR1 is SGHRS and CDR2 is YFSETQ. Study results and caveats: Sequences matched to VDJdb favored anti-spike CD8 responses, while private and CD4 specificities were missed.

This clonotype was picked up many times. Its cognate antigen is unknown. The rearrangement joins TRBV5-1 to TRBJ1-1; D possibly corresponds to TRBD1 (6 bases). Sequencing input: whole blood. The source of this sequence is an adult who was a healthcare worker with PCR-confirmed SARS-CoV-2 infection or an uninfected control (not recorded which). The CDR3 loop reads CASSFDRLNTEAFF. The CDR3 DNA sequence: TGCGCCAGCAGCTTCGACAGGTTGAACACTGAAGCTTTCTTT.